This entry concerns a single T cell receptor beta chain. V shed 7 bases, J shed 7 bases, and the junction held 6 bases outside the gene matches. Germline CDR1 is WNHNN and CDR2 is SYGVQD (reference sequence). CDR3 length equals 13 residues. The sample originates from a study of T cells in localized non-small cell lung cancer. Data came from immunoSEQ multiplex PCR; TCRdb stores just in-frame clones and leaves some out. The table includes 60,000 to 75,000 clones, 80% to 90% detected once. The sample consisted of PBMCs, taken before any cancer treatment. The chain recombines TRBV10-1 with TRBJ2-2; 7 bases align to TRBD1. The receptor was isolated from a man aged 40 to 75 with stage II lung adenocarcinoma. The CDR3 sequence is CASKQGSCGELFF. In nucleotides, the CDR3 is TGCGCCAGCAAACAGGGGTCCTGCGGGGAGCTGTTTTTT.